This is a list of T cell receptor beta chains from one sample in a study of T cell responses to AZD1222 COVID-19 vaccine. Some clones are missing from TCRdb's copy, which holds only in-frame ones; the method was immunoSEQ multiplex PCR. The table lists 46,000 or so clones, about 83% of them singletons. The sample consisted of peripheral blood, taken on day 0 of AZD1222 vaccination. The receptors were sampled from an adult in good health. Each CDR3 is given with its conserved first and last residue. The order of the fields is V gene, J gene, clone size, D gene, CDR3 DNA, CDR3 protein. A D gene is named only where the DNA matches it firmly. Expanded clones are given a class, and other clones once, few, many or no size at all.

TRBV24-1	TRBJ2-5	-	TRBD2	TGTGCCACCAGTGATTTCAAGACTAGCGGGGGGCCCGAGACCCAGTACTTC	CATSDFKTSGGPETQYF
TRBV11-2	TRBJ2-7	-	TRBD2	TGTGCCAGCAGCTTAACTAGCGGGAGTTACGAGCAGTACTTC	CASSLTSGSYEQYF
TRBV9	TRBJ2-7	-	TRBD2	TGTGCCAGCAGCGTAGTGGGGGGGGACGAGCAGTACTTC	CASSVVGGDEQYF
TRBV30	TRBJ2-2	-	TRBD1	TGTGCCTGGAGTGGGGACAGGGTAACGACCGGGGAGCTGTTTTTT	CAWSGDRVTTGELFF
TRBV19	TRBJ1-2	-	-	TGTGCCAGTAGGGGCAGGAACTATGGCTACACCTTC	CASRGRNYGYTF
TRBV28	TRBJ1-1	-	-	TGTGCCAGCAGTTTTAGCACTGAAGCTTTCTTT	CASSFSTEAFF
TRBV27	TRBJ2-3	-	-	TGTGCCAGCAGTTTTGGGCGGATCACAGATACGCAGTATTTT	CASSFGRITDTQYF
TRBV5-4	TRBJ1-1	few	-	TGTGCCAGCAGCTTGGTTCGGGGGGCGCTTGGCACTGAAGCTTTCTTT	CASSLVRGALGTEAFF
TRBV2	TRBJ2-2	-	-	TGTGCCAGCAGTGAGTCGTGGGCGAACACCGGGGAGCTGTTTTTT	CASSESWANTGELFF
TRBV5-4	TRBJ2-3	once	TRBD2	TGTGCCAGCAGCTCCCGACTAGCGGGGGGCAGAGATACGCAGTATTTT	CASSSRLAGGRDTQYF
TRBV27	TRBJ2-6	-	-	TGTGCCAGCACCGACGCGACGGCTCACTCTGGGGCCAACGTCCTGACTTTC	CASTDATAHSGANVLTF
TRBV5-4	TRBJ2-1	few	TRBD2	TGTGCCAGCAGATCAGCTAGCGGGGGATACAATGAGCAGTTCTTC	CASRSASGGYNEQFF
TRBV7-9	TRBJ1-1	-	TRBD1	TGTGCCAGCAGCCCGGGACAGACCAACACTGAAGCTTTCTTT	CASSPGQTNTEAFF
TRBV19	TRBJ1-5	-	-	TGTGCCAGTAGTATGCGAAGGGAGAGGGATCAGCCCCAGCATTTT	CASSMRRERDQPQHF
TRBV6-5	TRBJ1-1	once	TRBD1	TGTGCCAGCAGTTCCCGGACAGGGGCAAGCACTGAAGCTTTCTTT	CASSSRTGASTEAFF
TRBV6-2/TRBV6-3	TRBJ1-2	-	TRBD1	TGTGCCAGCAGTTTGACAGGGGCCTATGGCTACACCTTC	CASSLTGAYGYTF
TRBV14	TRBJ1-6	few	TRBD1	TGTGCCAGCAGCCAAGAGAGGGACAGGAATTCACCCCTCCACTTT	CASSQERDRNSPLHF
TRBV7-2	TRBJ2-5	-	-	TGTGCCAGCAGCTTAGGTATAGAGACCCAGTACTTC	CASSLGIETQYF
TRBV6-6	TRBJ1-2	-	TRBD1	TGTGCCAGCAGTTCAGGACAGGACTATGGCTACACCTTC	CASSSGQDYGYTF
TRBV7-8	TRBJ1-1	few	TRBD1	TGTGCCAGCAGCTACAACAGGGGTCAAACTGAAGCTTTCTTT	CASSYNRGQTEAFF
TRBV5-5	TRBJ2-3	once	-	TGTGCCAGCAGCTTGGGTCGGGGTAGCGGAAGCACAGATACGCAGTATTTT	CASSLGRGSGSTDTQYF
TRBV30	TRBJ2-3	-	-	TGTGCCTGGAGTGTACATAGCGGCACAGATACGCAGTATTTT	CAWSVHSGTDTQYF
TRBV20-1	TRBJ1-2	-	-	TGCAGTGCTAGTGGGGCCTATCAGGGAGGCTATGGCTACACCTTC	CSASGAYQGGYGYTF
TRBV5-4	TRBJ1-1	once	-	TGTGCCAGCAGCTTGGGAAGGGGGGTGAACACTGAAGCTTTCTTT	CASSLGRGVNTEAFF
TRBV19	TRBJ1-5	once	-	TGTGCCAGTAGTATTAGAGGACTGGGTCAGCCCCAGCATTTT	CASSIRGLGQPQHF
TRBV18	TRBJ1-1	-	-	TGTGCCAGCTCACCGGGTCATGGGACTGAAGCTTTCTTT	CASSPGHGTEAFF
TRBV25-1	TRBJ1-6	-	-	TGTGCCAGCAGTGAATATAGATCACCCCTCCACTTT	CASSEYRSPLHF
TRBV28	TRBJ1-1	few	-	TGTGCCAGCAGCTCGACAGTACAGGCCACTGAAGCTTTCTTT	CASSSTVQATEAFF
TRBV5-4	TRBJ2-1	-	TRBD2	TGTGCCAGCAGCGCTAGCGGATTACTCTCCTACAATGAGCAGTTCTTC	CASSASGLLSYNEQFF
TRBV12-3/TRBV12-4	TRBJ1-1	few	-	TGTGCCAGCAGTTTAAGGGGGAACACTGAAGCTTTCTTT	CASSLRGNTEAFF
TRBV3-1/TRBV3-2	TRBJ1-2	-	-	TGTGCCAGCAGCCAAGGACAGAAGATCTATGGCTACACCTTC	CASSQGQKIYGYTF
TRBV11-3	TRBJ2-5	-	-	TGTGCCAGCAGCTTAGGCCCCGATGGGGTCCAGTACTTC	CASSLGPDGVQYF
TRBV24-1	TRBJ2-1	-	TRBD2	TGTGCCACCAGTGACCCTAATAGCGGGGGTCTCGATGAGCAGTTCTTC	CATSDPNSGGLDEQFF
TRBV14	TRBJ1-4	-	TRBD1	TGTGCCAGCAGCCTTAGACAGGGAACGGCAACTAATGAAAAACTGTTTTTT	CASSLRQGTATNEKLFF
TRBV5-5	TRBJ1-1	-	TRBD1	TGTGCCAGCAGCCCTGGACAGGAGATTAACACTGAAGCTTTCTTT	CASSPGQEINTEAFF
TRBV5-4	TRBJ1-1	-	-	TGTGCCAGCAGCAGTGGGACACCAGGATTTGGCACTGAAGCTTTCTTT	CASSSGTPGFGTEAFF
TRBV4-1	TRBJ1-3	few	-	TGCGCCAGCAGCCAATCACCAGCAGGGGATTTTGGAAACACCATATATTTT	CASSQSPAGDFGNTIYF
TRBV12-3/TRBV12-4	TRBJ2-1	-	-	TGTGCCAGCAGAAAGTTTAATGTCCGGGAGTTCTTC	CASRKFNVREFF
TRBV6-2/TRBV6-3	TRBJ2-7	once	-	TGTGCCAGCAGTTACGGGGTAACGGGCGCCGAGCAGTACTTC	CASSYGVTGAEQYF
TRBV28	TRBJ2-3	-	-	TGTGCCAGCAGTTTATGGAGCGACACAGATACGCAGTATTTT	CASSLWSDTDTQYF